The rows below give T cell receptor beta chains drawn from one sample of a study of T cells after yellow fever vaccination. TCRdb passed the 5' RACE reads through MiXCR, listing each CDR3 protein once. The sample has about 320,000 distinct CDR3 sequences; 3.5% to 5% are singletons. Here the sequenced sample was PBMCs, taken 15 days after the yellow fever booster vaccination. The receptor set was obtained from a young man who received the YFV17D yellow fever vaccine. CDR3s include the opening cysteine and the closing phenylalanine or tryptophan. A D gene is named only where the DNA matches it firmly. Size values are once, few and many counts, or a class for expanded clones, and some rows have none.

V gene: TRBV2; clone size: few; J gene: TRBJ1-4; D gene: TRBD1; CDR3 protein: CASSSTGEVEKLFF; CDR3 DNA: TGTGCCAGCAGTTCGACAGGGGAGGTTGAAAAACTGTTTTTT
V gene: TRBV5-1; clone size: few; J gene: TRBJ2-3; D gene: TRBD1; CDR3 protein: CASSSRRDRHSTDTQYF; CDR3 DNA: TGCGCCAGCAGCTCTCGCCGGGACAGGCACAGCACAGATACGCAGTATTTT
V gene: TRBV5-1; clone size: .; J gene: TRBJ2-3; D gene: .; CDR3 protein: CASKAARTGSDTQYF; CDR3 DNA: TGCGCCAGCAAGGCGGCCCGAACGGGGTCAGATACGCAGTATTTT
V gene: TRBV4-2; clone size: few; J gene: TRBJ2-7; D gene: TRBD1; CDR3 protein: CASSQDARTGAGYEQYF; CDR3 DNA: TGTGCCAGCAGCCAAGATGCCCGGACAGGGGCGGGCTACGAGCAGTACTTC
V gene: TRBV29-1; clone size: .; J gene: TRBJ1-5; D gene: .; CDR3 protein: CSVAIGGGDQPQHF; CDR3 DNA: TGCAGCGTCGCTATCGGAGGGGGGGATCAGCCCCAGCATTTT
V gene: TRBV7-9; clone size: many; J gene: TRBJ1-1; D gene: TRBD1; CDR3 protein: CASSSKGAGEAFF; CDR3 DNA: TGTGCCAGCAGCTCAAAGGGGGCTGGTGAAGCTTTCTTT
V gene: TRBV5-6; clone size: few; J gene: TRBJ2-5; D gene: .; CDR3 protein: CASSLDVGWETQYF; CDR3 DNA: TGTGCCAGCAGCTTGGATGTTGGGTGGGAGACCCAGTACTTC
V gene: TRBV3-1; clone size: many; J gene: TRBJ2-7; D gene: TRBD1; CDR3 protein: CASSQTRQGVEQYF; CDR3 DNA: TGTGCCAGCAGCCAAACTCGACAGGGTGTGGAGCAGTACTTC
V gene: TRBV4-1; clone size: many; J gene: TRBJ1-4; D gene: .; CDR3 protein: CASSQRGEKLFF; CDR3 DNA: TGCGCCAGCAGCCAGAGGGGGGAAAAACTGTTTTTT
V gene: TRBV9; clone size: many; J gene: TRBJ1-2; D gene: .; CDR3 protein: CASSVVPGALYGYTF; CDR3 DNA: TGTGCCAGCAGCGTAGTTCCGGGTGCACTGTATGGCTACACCTTC
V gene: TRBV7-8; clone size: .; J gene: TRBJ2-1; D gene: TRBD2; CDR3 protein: CASSQLLGGDEQFF; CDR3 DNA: TGTGCCAGCAGCCAGTTGCTGGGGGGGGATGAGCAGTTCTTC
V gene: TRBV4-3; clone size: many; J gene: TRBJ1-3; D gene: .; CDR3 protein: CASSQAKSSGNTIYF; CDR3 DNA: TGCGCCAGCAGCCAAGCCAAGAGCTCTGGAAACACCATATATTTT
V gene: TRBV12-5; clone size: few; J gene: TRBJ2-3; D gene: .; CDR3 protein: CASGSGADTQYF; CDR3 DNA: TGTGCTAGTGGTTCGGGGGCAGATACGCAGTATTTT
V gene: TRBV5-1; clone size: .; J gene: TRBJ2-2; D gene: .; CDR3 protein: CASSNKTGNTGELFF; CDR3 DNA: TGCGCCAGCAGCAATAAGACCGGGAACACCGGGGAGCTGTTTTTT
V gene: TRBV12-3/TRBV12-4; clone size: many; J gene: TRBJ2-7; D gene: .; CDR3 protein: CASSVRGDEQYF; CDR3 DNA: TGTGCCAGCAGCGTGAGGGGAGACGAGCAGTACTTC
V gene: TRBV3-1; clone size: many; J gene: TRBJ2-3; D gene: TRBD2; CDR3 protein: CASSQGSASGGLDTQYF; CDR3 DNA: TGTGCCAGCAGCCAAGGGTCCGCTAGCGGGGGGTTAGATACGCAGTATTTT
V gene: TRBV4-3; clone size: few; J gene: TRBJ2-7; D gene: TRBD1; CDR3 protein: CASSQDRAGGYEQYF; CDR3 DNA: TGCGCCAGCAGCCAAGATCGGGCAGGGGGCTACGAGCAGTACTTC
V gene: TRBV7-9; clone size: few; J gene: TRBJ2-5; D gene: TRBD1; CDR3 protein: CASSDGTGAGETQYF; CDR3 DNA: TGTGCCAGCAGCGACGGGACAGGGGCTGGGGAGACCCAGTACTTC
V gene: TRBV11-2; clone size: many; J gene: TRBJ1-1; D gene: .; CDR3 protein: CASSSRQPNTEAFF; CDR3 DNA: TGTGCCAGCAGCTCTAGACAGCCGAACACTGAAGCTTTCTTT
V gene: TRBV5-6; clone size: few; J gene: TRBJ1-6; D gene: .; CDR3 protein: CASSLVWTGLGRGSNSPLHF; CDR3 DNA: TGTGCCAGCAGCTTGGTTTGGACCGGTCTAGGGAGAGGGTCGAATTCACCCCTCCACTTT
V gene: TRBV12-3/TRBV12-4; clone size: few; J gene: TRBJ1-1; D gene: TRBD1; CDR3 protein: CASSALTGVVTEAFF; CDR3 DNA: TGTGCCAGCAGTGCCCTGACAGGGGTGGTCACTGAAGCTTTCTTT
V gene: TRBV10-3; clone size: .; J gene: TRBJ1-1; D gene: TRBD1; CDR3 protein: CTISGPGQGNTEAFF; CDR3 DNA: TGTACCATCAGCGGCCCCGGACAGGGGAACACTGAAGCTTTCTTT
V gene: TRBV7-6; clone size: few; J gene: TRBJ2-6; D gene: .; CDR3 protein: CASWGTGANVLTF; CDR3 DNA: TGTGCCAGCTGGGGTACTGGGGCCAACGTCCTGACTTTC
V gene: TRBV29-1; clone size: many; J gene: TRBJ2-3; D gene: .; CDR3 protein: CSVRRTSTDTQYF; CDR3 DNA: TGCAGCGTCCGACGGACTAGCACAGATACGCAGTATTTT
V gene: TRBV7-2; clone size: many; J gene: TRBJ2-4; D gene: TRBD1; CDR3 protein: CASSMYTSGTGNIQYF; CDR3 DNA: TGTGCCAGCAGCATGTATACCTCCGGGACAGGAAACATTCAGTACTTC
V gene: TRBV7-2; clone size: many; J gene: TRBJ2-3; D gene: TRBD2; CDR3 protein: CASSLAPGAGGADTQYF; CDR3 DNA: TGTGCCAGCAGCTTGGCCCCCGGGGCGGGAGGTGCAGATACGCAGTATTTT
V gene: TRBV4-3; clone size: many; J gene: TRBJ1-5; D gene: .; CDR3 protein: CASSQDWTNSNQPQHF; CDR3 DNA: TGCGCCAGCAGCCAAGATTGGACCAATAGCAATCAGCCCCAGCATTTT
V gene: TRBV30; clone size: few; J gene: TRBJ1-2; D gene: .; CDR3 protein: CAWSAFPRSLRGYTF; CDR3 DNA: TGTGCCTGGAGTGCCTTTCCCCGAAGTCTCCGTGGCTACACCTTC
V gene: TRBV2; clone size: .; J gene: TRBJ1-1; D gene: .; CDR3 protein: CASANQGNTEAFF; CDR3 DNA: TGTGCCAGCGCTAATCAGGGCAACACTGAAGCTTTCTTT
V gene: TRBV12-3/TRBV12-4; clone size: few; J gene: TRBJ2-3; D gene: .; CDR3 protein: CASRRIRASGDTQYF; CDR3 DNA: TGTGCCAGCAGGAGGATCCGGGCCTCGGGGGATACGCAGTATTTT